The following is a TCR beta chain sequence with its context. Its antigen remains unknown. The data belong to a study of cytomegalovirus exposure and HLA in healthy donors. The CDR3 runs 16 residues. General study points: CMV serostatus alone was available as immune exposure information. In a later analysis, at a false discovery rate of 0.05, 16,951 TCR beta sequences matched HLA alleles.

This PCR relied on a set of 60 Vbeta primers and 13 Jbeta primers. Generated by immunoSEQ multiplex PCR, the TCRdb table keeps only in-frame clones and is missing some. The sample shows 130,000 to 150,000 clones, approximately 82% of them seen only once. This clonotype was obtained from an older woman in good health and CMV-seropositive. This rearrangement joins TRBV21-1 to TRBJ1-5. TRBV21-1 is flagged as a pseudogene. Input material: PBMCs. DNA of the CDR3: TGTGCCAGCAGCCCGCAGGGAGGGGACGGCAATCAGCCCCAGCATTTT. Translated, it gives CASSPQGGDGNQPQHF.